The 27 T cell receptor beta chains reported below all come from one sample, sequenced in a study. TCRdb redid the calling of the 5' RACE reads with MiXCR, one entry per CDR3 protein. The repertoire has 35,000 to 50,000 distinct CDR3 sequences, about a fifth of them found once; the top ten carry approximately 4.5%. Tregs were sorted as CD4+CD25+CD127-/low cells. Material: Tregs sorted from a lymph node. Receptors were obtained from a female donor with breast cancer.

Comment on this clonotype: Given a much more abundant clone one base away, this may be a read error. The chain employs TRBV20-1 and TRBJ2-7; TRBD1 matches at 10 bases. Per the germline V gene, CDR1 is DFQATT and CDR2 is SNEGSKA (reference sequence). The J segment lost 5 bases and the V segment lost 7 bases, leaving 8 bases of the junction unmatched. The CDR3 is 13 residues long. CDR3 in DNA: TGCAGTGTTAAAAGACAGGGGGCCCACGAGCAGTACGTC. The encoded protein is CSVKRQGAHEQYV.

The chain joins TRBV7-2 to TRBJ2-7, with 8 bases matching TRBD1. This CDR3 comprises 15 residues. Germline V gene lookup returns CDR1 SGHTA and CDR2 FQGNSA. Trimming removed 5 bases from V and 2 bases from J; junction bases left unmatched: 8. The CDR3 DNA follows: TGTGCCAGCAGCCCAACCGGGACAGGCACCTACGAGCAGTACTTC. Amino acids: CASSPTGTGTYEQYF.

With respect to this clonotype: This may be a read error: a much more frequent sequence differs by one nucleotide. The chain links TRBV12-3 or TRBV12-4 to TRBJ2-7; D gene uncertain. V lost 6 bases to trimming and J lost 2 bases, with 5 bases between them. The CDR3 is 11 amino acids. The CDR3 reads CASRSTYEQYF. CDR3 coding DNA: TGTGCCAGCAGGTCTACCTACGAGCAGTACTTC.

The gene calls are TRBV13 and TRBJ1-6, with 8 bases aligning to TRBD1. V shed 5 bases, J shed 9 bases, and the junction held 9 bases outside the gene matches. CDR1 and CDR2 from the germline V gene are PRHDT and FYEKMQ (reference sequence). The CDR3 is made up of 15 amino acids. In nucleotides, the CDR3 is TGTGCCAGCAGCACACGGACAGGGTTAGGTTCACCCCTCCACTTT. Its protein product is CASSTRTGLGSPLHF.

This clonotype was counted ten times or more. J is TRBJ2-2 and V is TRBV5-1; 9 nucleotides align to TRBD2. The CDR3 is 17 amino acids. Germline V CDR1 and CDR2: SGHRS, YFSETQ. The J segment lost 4 bases and the V segment lost 0 bases, leaving 7 bases of the junction unmatched. The CDR3 loop reads CASSLDGTSIVTGELFF. The CDR3 nucleotides read TGCGCCAGCAGCTTGGATGGGACTAGCATCGTCACCGGGGAGCTGTTTTTT.

Notes on this clonotype: A much larger clone is a single base away; this may be a read error. The rearrangement links TRBV28 to TRBJ2-2, with a weak D call TRBD2 (6 bases). This CDR3 has 14 amino acids. Germline CDR1 reads MDHEN; CDR2 reads SYDVKM. This chain's CDR3 is CTSNLLGEAGELFF. The CDR3 DNA sequence: TGTACCAGCAACCTGTTAGGGGAGGCCGGGGAGCTGTTTTTT.

The chain recombines TRBV9 with TRBJ1-1; TRBD1 agrees at 7 bases. The CDR3 totals 14 residues. Germline assignment: CDR1 SGDLS and CDR2 YYNGEE. The trim removed 3 bases at V and 6 bases at J, leaving 8 bases unmatched. The CDR3 region is CASSASGTAAEAFF. The CDR3 DNA reads TGTGCCAGCAGCGCCAGTGGGACAGCCGCTGAAGCTTTCTTT.

Details on this clonotype: A much larger clone sits a single nucleotide away, making a read error possible. The chain couples TRBV15 to TRBJ2-1; no reliable D call. Germline CDR1 LNHNV, CDR2 YYDKDF (reference sequence). The CDR3 runs 14 residues. CDR3 bases: TGTACCACCAGCAGAGATCAGCTTGGCGGAGAGCAGTTCTTC. Its protein product is CTTSRDQLGGEQFF.

Worth noting for this clonotype: This could be a read error, since a much larger clone is one nucleotide away. The genes are TRBV12-3 or TRBV12-4 and TRBJ2-7; no definite D call. The V end was cut by 7 bases, the J end by 1 base, with 14 bases between. The CDR3 length is 14 residues. Here the CDR3 DNA reads TGTGCCAGCAATGGACCGGACCAATCCTACGAGCAGTACTTC. It translates to CASNGPDQSYEQYF.

The chain has TRBV5-1 and TRBJ2-2; D gene unclear. The CDR3 spans 16 residues. CDR1 SGHRS and CDR2 YFSETQ come from the germline V gene. V lost 3 bases, J lost 1 base, and 13 bases lay in between. The CDR3: CASSYSPFGNTGELFF. The CDR3 coding sequence is TGCGCCAGCAGCTACAGCCCCTTCGGGAACACCGGGGAGCTGTTTTTT.

The chain recombines TRBV4-1 with TRBJ2-3, with 11 bases matching TRBD2. This CDR3 spans 16 amino acids. The V and J ends lost 1 base and 5 bases, in that order; junction bases with no gene match: 5. Germline loops: CDR1 MGHRA, CDR2 YSYEKL. The CDR3 DNA is TGCGCCAGCAGCCAAGGGGGGACTAGCGGCATAGATACGCAGTATTTT. Translation: CASSQGGTSGIDTQYF.

The chain couples TRBV7-9 to TRBJ2-1; TRBD2 matches 9 bases. The CDR3 has 15 amino acids. V gave up 2 bases and J gave up 6 bases; unmatched junction bases: 5. The germline gives CDR1 SEHNR, CDR2 FQNEAQ (reference sequence). The CDR3 DNA sequence: TGTGCCAGCAGCTTATTGGCTAGCGGGGCCAATGAGCAGTTCTTC. It codes for CASSLLASGANEQFF.

This clonotype was seen ten or more times. The chain is built from TRBV6-5 and TRBJ1-1; perhaps TRBD1 as D (6 bases). CDR1 and CDR2 (germline): MNHEY, SVGAGI. The CDR3 has 13 residues. V was pared by 6 bases and J by 9 bases, with 17 bases between. In nucleotides, the CDR3 is TGTGCCAGCAGCTACAGGGACCGAATGCAAGCTTTCTTT. Protein: CASSYRDRMQAFF.

The V call is TRBV20-1, the J call TRBJ2-3; 8 nucleotides line up with TRBD2. In germline, CDR1 is DFQATT, CDR2 SNEGSKA (reference sequence). The CDR3 has 14 residues. V lost 4 bases and J lost 5; bases outside the gene matches: 8. The CDR3 DNA reads as TGCAGTGCTACCACAGCGGGAGTGGGAGATACGCAGTATTTT. It encodes CSATTAGVGDTQYF.

This clonotype turned up a few times. V is TRBV6-6 and J is TRBJ2-1; 8 nucleotides align to TRBD2. V lost 5 bases and J lost 8; bases outside the gene matches: 2. The CDR3 spans 12 residues. The germline V gene encodes CDR1 MNHNY and CDR2 SVGAGI (reference sequence). The chain's CDR3 is CASSPAGDEQFF. The CDR3 DNA follows: TGTGCCAGCAGTCCAGCGGGAGATGAGCAGTTCTTC.

As for this clonotype: Since a much larger clone is just one base distant, this may be a read error. The chain links TRBV7-8 to TRBJ1-5; D ambiguous. Germline V gene sequence: CDR1 SGHVS, CDR2 FQNEAQ. The CDR3 spans 14 residues. V was trimmed by 1 base and J by 9 bases, leaving 13 bases between them. The CDR3 coding sequence is TGTGCCAGCAGCTTAGGCTTCTCATCGGGGCCCCAGCATTTT. It encodes CASSLGFSSGPQHF.

In its sample, this clonotype is medium-sized (0.01 to 0.1%). This chain joins TRBV20-1 and TRBJ2-1, with 7 bases aligning to TRBD2. The CDR3 length is 15 residues. Losses at the gene ends were 3 bases for V and 8 bases for J; bases not matched to a gene: 13. Germline V gene sequence: CDR1 DFQATT, CDR2 SNEGSKA (reference sequence). The CDR3 region has the DNA TGCAGTGCTAGCCGTGGTAGCGGGTTCATGGATGAGCAGTTCTTC. Translation gives CSASRGSGFMDEQFF.

This clonotype has a count of ten or more. The chain uses TRBV7-6 and TRBJ1-1; no clear D gene. From germline, CDR1 is SGHVS and CDR2 FNYEAQ. The V end lost 1 base, the J end lost 0 bases, and 3 bases lay between the germline ends. The CDR3 has 13 amino acids. Here the CDR3 DNA reads TGTGCCAGCAGCTTAGAGGTGAACACTGAAGCTTTCTTT. It specifies CASSLEVNTEAFF. The full variable domain, completed using reference TRBV7-6 and TRBJ1-1, is GAGVSQSPRYKVTKRGQDVALRCDPISGHVSLYWYRQALGQGPEFLTYFNYEAQQDKSGLPNDRFSAERPEGSISTLTIQRTEQRDSAMYRCASSLEVNTEAFFGQGTRLTVV.

This clonotype was detected only a few times. This chain uses TRBV5-1 with TRBJ2-5, with 9 bases fitting TRBD2. Germline CDR1 and CDR2: SGHRS and YFSETQ. Trimming cost V 4 bases and J 5 bases; bases outside gene matches: 15. The CDR3 totals 17 residues. CDR3 sequence reads: CASSTRPGLATVETQYF. CDR3 bases: TGCGCCAGCAGCACCCGGCCGGGACTAGCAACTGTGGAGACCCAGTACTTC.

The J gene is TRBJ2-2, the V gene TRBV7-9; 8 nucleotides align to TRBD1. CDR1 is SEHNR and CDR2 is FQNEAQ in the germline V gene (reference sequence). Trimming took 8 bases from V and 1 from J; bases not matched to a gene: 9. CDR3 length: 16 amino acids. CDR3 DNA sequence: TGTGCCAGCGGCCCCACTGGACAGGGGAACACCGGGGAGCTGTTTTTT. Its protein is CASGPTGQGNTGELFF.

V is TRBV29-1 and J is TRBJ2-3; the D is unclear. The CDR3 extends over 13 amino acids. Per germline, CDR1 SQVTM and CDR2 ANQGSEA. V lost 1 base, J lost 4 bases, and 9 bases lay in between. The CDR3 is CSVEVVGADTQYF. CDR3 nucleotides: TGCAGCGTTGAAGTCGTCGGAGCAGATACGCAGTATTTT.

In its sample, this clonotype was seen a few times. The V and J genes are TRBV29-1 and TRBJ2-3, with D possibly called TRBD1 or TRBD2 (5 bases each). Trimming cost V 4 bases and J 0 bases, with 17 bases left between them. Germline V gene sequence: CDR1 SQVTM, CDR2 ANQGSEA. CDR3 length: 16 residues. CDR3: CSVGGTPGSSTDTQYF. As DNA, the CDR3 is TGCAGCGTTGGTGGGACCCCGGGCTCTAGCACAGATACGCAGTATTTT.

As concerns this clonotype: A much larger clonotype is one base distant, so this may be a read error. The chain is built from TRBV28 and TRBJ1-2, with 7 bases that match TRBD1. Germline V gives CDR1 MDHEN, CDR2 SYDVKM. CDR3 size: 15 residues. The CDR3 DNA follows: TGTGCCTGCAGAATTCAGGGGGGCTCTAACTATGGCTACACCTTC. The encoded protein is CACRIQGGSNYGYTF.

This clonotype appeared a few times. The gene calls are TRBV6-6 and TRBJ2-2; no firm D call. CDR3 length equals 13 residues. Trimming pared 5 bases from V and 3 bases from J, leaving 7 bases between. Germline CDR1 is MNHNY and CDR2 is SVGAGI (reference sequence). Written as DNA, the CDR3 is TGTGCCAGCAGTCCGTACGACACCGGGGAGCTGTTTTTT. This translates into CASSPYDTGELFF.

This clonotype was found many times. The chain recombines TRBV7-9 with TRBJ1-1; 11 bases are shared with TRBD1. V shed 5 bases and J 5 bases; nucleotides not matched to a gene: 10. Looked up from germline, CDR1 is SEHNR and CDR2 is FQNEAQ (reference sequence). The CDR3 is 16 residues long. CDR3 DNA: TGTGCCAGCAGCCTGTCTCCGGGACAGGGGGAGACTGAAGCTTTCTTT. Its translation is CASSLSPGQGETEAFF.

A word on this clonotype: Given a much more abundant clone one base away, this may be a read error. The chain links TRBV24-1 to TRBJ2-7; possible D gene TRBD2, 5 bases. Per the germline V gene, CDR1 is KGHDR and CDR2 is SFDVKD. The CDR3 covers 16 residues. CDR3 DNA sequence: TGTGCCACCGGTGATTCCCAGACCGGGAACGACCACGAGCAGTACTTC. Its protein is CATGDSQTGNDHEQYF.

The rearrangement joins TRBV27 to TRBJ1-5, with D tentatively TRBD1 (5 bases). V lost 7 bases to trimming and J lost 3 bases, with 10 bases between them. Germline CDR1 and CDR2: MNHEY and SMNVEV (reference sequence). The CDR3 is 13 residues long. The CDR3 is CASNRQLNQPQHF. The CDR3 nucleotides read TGTGCCAGCAATCGACAGCTCAATCAGCCCCAGCATTTT.